This entry is about one TCR beta chain. The antigen is undetermined. The CDR3 contains 15 residues. Germline CDR1 is WNHNN and CDR2 is SYGVQD (reference sequence). Trimming took 6 bases from V and 7 from J; bases not matched to a gene: 5. The data stem from a study of cytomegalovirus exposure and HLA in healthy donors. On the study more broadly: HLA-typed donors contributed 65 million to 95 million unique TCRs, which were held in an early data release.

Primers for the PCR totalled 60 Vbeta and 13 Jbeta. Assay used: immunoSEQ multiplex PCR; TCRdb lists only in-frame clones, some missing. The repertoire includes 200,000 to 250,000 clones, around 85% of them detected once, and 1% to 1.5% sits in the top ten. The study's findings and limits: A later look showed TCR association rates differing by HLA locus, highest for DRB1 and lowest for HLA-C. Several of the most significant clusters were apparently associated with common viral pathogens in a later analysis. It was only CMV serostatus that was available as immune exposure information.

Sequenced sample: PBMCs. V is TRBV10-1 and J is TRBJ2-2; 13 nucleotides agree with TRBD2. This clonotype was sampled from a human donor in good health. This CDR3 reads CASSPGLAGSGELFF. The CDR3 nucleotides are TGCGCCAGCAGCCCGGGACTAGCGGGGAGCGGGGAGCTGTTTTTT.